This is a list of T cell receptor beta chains from one sample in a study of shared clonotypes between healthy human individuals. Profiled with immunoSEQ multiplex PCR; TCRdb holds only in-frame clones, not every one. The top ten hold under 2% of the sample, which has about 2.2 million clones, 85% to 95% seen once. Sequencing used naive CD8+ T cells from PBMCs. The receptors were sampled from a man aged 18-30 years in good health. Some clones in this sample may be carry-over from other donors' samples. The CDR3 runs from the conserved cysteine through the conserved F or W. The D gene is left open where the match is weak. Only some rows state a clone size, as once, few, many or a class for expanded clones.

size: NA; J: TRBJ2-7; V: TRBV2; D: NA; CDR3: CAKRAGEAYEQYF; DNA: TGTGCCAAAAGGGCAGGAGAAGCCTACGAGCAGTACTTC
size: once; J: TRBJ1-1; V: TRBV5-1; D: NA; CDR3: CASSLAVQGPEAFF; DNA: TGCGCCAGCAGCTTAGCAGTTCAGGGTCCTGAAGCTTTCTTT
size: NA; J: TRBJ2-7; V: TRBV7-9; D: TRBD1; CDR3: CASSLEGTGGYEQYF; DNA: TGTGCCAGCAGCTTAGAGGGGACAGGGGGCTACGAGCAGTACTTC
size: NA; J: TRBJ1-5; V: TRBV27; D: TRBD1; CDR3: CASSPLGQGDSNQPQHF; DNA: TGTGCCAGCAGTCCTCTCGGACAGGGCGATAGCAATCAGCCCCAGCATTTT
size: NA; J: TRBJ2-3; V: TRBV4-3; D: NA; CDR3: CASSRSARVWTDTQYF; DNA: TGCGCCAGCAGCCGCTCCGCCAGGGTGTGGACAGATACGCAGTATTTT
size: NA; J: TRBJ1-2; V: TRBV5-4; D: TRBD1; CDR3: CASSLERGLNGYTF; DNA: TGTGCCAGCAGCTTGGAGAGGGGGCTCAATGGCTACACCTTC
size: NA; J: TRBJ2-1; V: TRBV5-5; D: TRBD1; CDR3: CASSSGPTGINEQFF; DNA: TGTGCCAGCAGCTCAGGCCCGACAGGGATCAATGAGCAGTTCTTC
size: NA; J: TRBJ1-2; V: TRBV28; D: NA; CDR3: CASSLEGGVHGYTF; DNA: TGTGCCAGCAGTTTGGAAGGGGGAGTTCATGGCTACACCTTC
size: NA; J: TRBJ1-2; V: TRBV27; D: NA; CDR3: CASSPGPPNYGYTF; DNA: TGTGCCAGCAGTCCCGGGCCGCCTAACTATGGCTACACCTTC
size: NA; J: TRBJ2-7; V: TRBV7-8; D: TRBD2; CDR3: CASKLTSGSPMEQYF; DNA: TGTGCCAGCAAACTTACTAGCGGCTCTCCTATGGAGCAGTACTTC
size: NA; J: TRBJ2-2; V: TRBV5-1; D: NA; CDR3: CASSQQGSNTGELFF; DNA: TGCGCCAGCAGCCAACAGGGATCTAACACCGGGGAGCTGTTTTTT
size: NA; J: TRBJ2-7; V: TRBV19; D: NA; CDR3: CASSIKGTRTYEQYF; DNA: TGTGCCAGTAGTATTAAGGGGACTCGGACTTACGAGCAGTACTTC
size: NA; J: TRBJ1-1; V: TRBV28; D: NA; CDR3: CASSPRRGGGEAFF; DNA: TGTGCCAGCAGTCCCCGTCGGGGAGGTGGGGAAGCTTTCTTT
size: once; J: TRBJ1-2; V: TRBV7-9; D: TRBD1; CDR3: CASSSTGDNYGYTF; DNA: TGTGCCAGCAGCTCGACAGGGGATAACTATGGCTACACCTTC
size: NA; J: TRBJ1-1; V: TRBV7-9; D: TRBD1; CDR3: CASSSDRGERAFF; DNA: TGTGCCAGCAGCTCCGACAGGGGAGAAAGGGCTTTCTTT
size: NA; J: TRBJ2-2; V: TRBV4-2; D: NA; CDR3: CASSQVGGIGELFF; DNA: TGTGCCAGCAGCCAAGTAGGGGGGATCGGGGAGCTGTTTTTT
size: NA; J: TRBJ2-3; V: TRBV6-4; D: NA; CDR3: CASSERAPDTQYF; DNA: TGTGCCAGCAGTGAAAGGGCCCCAGATACGCAGTATTTT
size: NA; J: TRBJ2-2; V: TRBV5-3; D: NA; CDR3: CARSPPGPTRIYAGELFF; DNA: TGTGCCAGAAGTCCGCCGGGACCCACAAGGATTTATGCCGGGGAGCTGTTTTTT
size: NA; J: TRBJ2-3; V: TRBV27; D: NA; CDR3: CASSSRDPSTDTQYF; DNA: TGTGCCAGCAGTTCCCGGGACCCGAGCACAGATACGCAGTATTTT
size: NA; J: TRBJ2-5; V: TRBV28; D: NA; CDR3: CASSLFQQETQYF; DNA: TGTGCCAGCAGTTTGTTCCAACAAGAGACCCAGTACTTC
size: NA; J: TRBJ2-1; V: TRBV28; D: NA; CDR3: CASSSTWTTVYNEQFF; DNA: TGTGCCAGCAGTTCTACGTGGACGACAGTTTACAATGAGCAGTTCTTC
size: NA; J: TRBJ1-2; V: TRBV6-1; D: NA; CDR3: CAQKEDTSYGYTF; DNA: TGTGCCCAGAAAGAGGACACAAGCTATGGCTACACCTTC
size: NA; J: TRBJ1-2; V: TRBV9; D: NA; CDR3: CASSDGTNYGYTF; DNA: TGTGCCAGCAGCGACGGAACTAACTATGGCTACACCTTC
size: NA; J: TRBJ2-1; V: TRBV7-3; D: TRBD2; CDR3: CASSLSGSSYNEQFF; DNA: TGTGCCAGCAGCTTGAGCGGGAGTTCCTACAATGAGCAGTTCTTC
size: NA; J: TRBJ2-7; V: TRBV27; D: NA; CDR3: CASSYGTPSSYEQYF; DNA: TGTGCCAGCAGTTATGGGACACCGAGCTCCTACGAGCAGTACTTC
size: once; J: TRBJ1-5; V: TRBV4-1; D: NA; CDR3: CASSQDLWGSNQPQHF; DNA: TGCGCCAGCAGCCAAGATCTGTGGGGGAGCAATCAGCCCCAGCATTTT
size: NA; J: TRBJ1-4; V: TRBV28; D: NA; CDR3: CASEGHFNEKLFF; DNA: TGTGCCAGCGAAGGACATTTCAATGAAAAACTGTTTTTT
size: NA; J: TRBJ2-5; V: TRBV10-2; D: TRBD2; CDR3: CASRGTSGMETQYF; DNA: TGCGCCAGCAGGGGGACTAGCGGTATGGAGACCCAGTACTTC
size: NA; J: TRBJ2-5; V: TRBV28; D: NA; CDR3: CASSPLKGGARRAMYF; DNA: TGTGCCAGCAGTCCCCTCAAGGGGGGGGCTCGTAGGGCAATGTACTTC
size: NA; J: TRBJ1-4; V: TRBV15; D: NA; CDR3: CATSFRVELEKLFF; DNA: TGTGCCACCAGCTTCAGGGTGGAGTTAGAAAAACTGTTTTTT
size: NA; J: TRBJ2-1; V: TRBV14; D: TRBD2; CDR3: CASSTGGNEQFF; DNA: TGTGCCAGCAGCACGGGGGGCAATGAGCAGTTCTTC
size: NA; J: TRBJ2-1; V: TRBV9; D: TRBD1; CDR3: CASSDGQGAGNEQFF; DNA: TGTGCCAGCAGCGACGGACAGGGGGCTGGCAATGAGCAGTTCTTC
size: NA; J: TRBJ2-1; V: TRBV19; D: NA; CDR3: CASSYLSGSYNEQFF; DNA: TGTGCCAGTAGTTACCTTTCCGGGTCCTACAATGAGCAGTTCTTC
size: NA; J: TRBJ2-7; V: TRBV27; D: NA; CDR3: CASSPGGQSNYEQYF; DNA: TGTGCCAGCAGTCCGGGGGGACAGTCTAACTACGAGCAGTACTTC
size: NA; J: TRBJ1-1; V: TRBV29-1; D: NA; CDR3: CSVPMGSMNTEAFF; DNA: TGCAGCGTCCCGATGGGCAGCATGAACACTGAAGCTTTCTTT